This T cell receptor (beta chain) was sequenced for a study of CD8 T cells in ankylosing spondylitis (dated by TCRdb to between 2016 and 2019). The study in broad terms: The study profiled T cell receptor beta repertoires in healthy donors and ankylosing spondylitis patients to find disease-linked TCR variants. In total, the full study cohort was made up of some 110 healthy donors and approximately 27 ankylosing spondylitis patients. Peripheral blood was sampled, and synovial fluid was also collected from ankylosing spondylitis patients.

This clonotype was picked up a small number of times. The specificity of this receptor is unknown. Base qualities are not at hand, and no much larger clone is one base apart. V is pared back by 1 base and J by 5 bases, with 24 bases lying between the germline termini. From the germline V gene, CDR1 is SGHAT and CDR2 is FQNNGV. The CDR3, from cysteine to phenylalanine, totals 19 residues. Only the CDR3 region is kept as DNA, spanning 57 bases read in frame from base 1. TCRdb names Illumina HiSeq 2500 as the instrument used. Quantitative 5'-RACE with molecular barcodes was used to prepare TCR beta libraries. The study's own analysis went as follows. To identify disease-linked TCR variants, a new computational method was used, one built on a probabilistic model of VDJ rearrangement. The public reads were run again by TCRdb, first through fastp at Q25 and then through MiXCR, and only productive beta chains were kept. Here each entry gathers all rows of one CDR3 protein and keeps the most common genes and DNA. V and J calls and clone size were set by TCRdb, not the authors. The sample table contains 650,000 to 800,000 distinct CDR3 sequences; only one count was recorded for roughly 19% of them. In total, the top ten clones hold about a fifth of the sample.

Results the study describes overall, beyond this receptor: The disease-linked clones had a CD8+ phenotype and were found at relatively low frequencies in peripheral blood. Some motif variants had previously been reported in the synovial fluid and blood of reactive arthritis patients, which suggests shared mechanisms of disease initiation. Blood from ankylosing spondylitis patients appeared to be characterized by a TCR beta motif composed of about eight highly homologous amino acid variants. According to the report, matched synovial fluid samples from ankylosing spondylitis patients were significantly enriched for the disease-linked clones.

This sequence uses TRBV11-2 and TRBJ2-1; the D gene lacks a confident call. Sequenced: blood, either unsorted or a sorted T cell fraction (not recorded which). The sequence came from a male donor with ankylosing spondylitis. The CDR3 region has the sequence CASSLVRPRSGPSDNEQFF. The DNA is TGTGCCAGCAGCTTAGTTCGCCCGCGGTCGGGCCCCAGCGACAATGAGCAGTTCTTC. The reference TRBV11-2 and TRBJ2-1 proteins fill in what lies around the CDR3, so the full variable domain reads EAGVAQSPRYKIIEKRQSVAFWCNPISGHATLYWYQQILGQGPKLLIQFQNNGVVDDSQLPKDRFSAERLKGVDSTLKIQPAKLEDSAVYLCASSLVRPRSGPSDNEQFFGPGTRLTVL.